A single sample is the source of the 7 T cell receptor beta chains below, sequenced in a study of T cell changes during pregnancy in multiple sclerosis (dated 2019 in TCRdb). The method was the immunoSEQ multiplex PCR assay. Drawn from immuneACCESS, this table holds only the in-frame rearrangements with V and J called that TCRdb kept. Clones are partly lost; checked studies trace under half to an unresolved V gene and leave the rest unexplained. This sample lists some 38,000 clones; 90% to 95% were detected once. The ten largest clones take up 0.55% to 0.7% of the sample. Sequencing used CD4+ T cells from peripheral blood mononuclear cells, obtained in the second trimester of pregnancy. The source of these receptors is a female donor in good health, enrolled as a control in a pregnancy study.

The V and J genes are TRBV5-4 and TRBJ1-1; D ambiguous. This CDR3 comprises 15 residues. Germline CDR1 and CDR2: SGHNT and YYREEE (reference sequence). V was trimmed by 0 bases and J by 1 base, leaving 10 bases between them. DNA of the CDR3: TGTGCCAGCAGCTTGGTTCGAGAAACGAACACTGAAGCTTTCTTT. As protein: CASSLVRETNTEAFF.

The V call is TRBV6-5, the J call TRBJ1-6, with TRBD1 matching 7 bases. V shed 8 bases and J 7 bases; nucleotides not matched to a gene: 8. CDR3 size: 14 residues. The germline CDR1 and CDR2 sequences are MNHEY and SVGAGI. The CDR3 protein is CASSLGDSNSPLHF. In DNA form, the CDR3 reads TGTGCCAGCTCCTTGGGGGACAGCAATTCACCCCTCCACTTT.

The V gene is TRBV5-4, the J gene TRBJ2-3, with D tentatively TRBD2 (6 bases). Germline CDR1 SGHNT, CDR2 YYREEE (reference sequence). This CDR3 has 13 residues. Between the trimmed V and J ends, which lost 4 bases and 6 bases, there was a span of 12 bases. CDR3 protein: CASSRGEQDTQYF. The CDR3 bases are TGTGCCAGCAGCCGCGGGGAGCAGGATACGCAGTATTTT.

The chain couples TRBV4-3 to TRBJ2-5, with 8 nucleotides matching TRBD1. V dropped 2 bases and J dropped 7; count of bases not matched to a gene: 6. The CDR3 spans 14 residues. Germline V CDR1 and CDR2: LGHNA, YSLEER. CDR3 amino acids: CASSQIGQGGTQYF. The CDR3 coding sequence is TGCGCCAGCAGCCAAATAGGACAGGGAGGGACCCAGTACTTC.

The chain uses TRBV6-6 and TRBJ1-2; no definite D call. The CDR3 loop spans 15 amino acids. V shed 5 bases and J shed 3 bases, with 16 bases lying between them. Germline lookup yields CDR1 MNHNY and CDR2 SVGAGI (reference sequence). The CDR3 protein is CASSHREDRYYGYTF. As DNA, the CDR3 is TGTGCCAGCAGTCACCGGGAGGACCGTTACTATGGCTACACCTTC.

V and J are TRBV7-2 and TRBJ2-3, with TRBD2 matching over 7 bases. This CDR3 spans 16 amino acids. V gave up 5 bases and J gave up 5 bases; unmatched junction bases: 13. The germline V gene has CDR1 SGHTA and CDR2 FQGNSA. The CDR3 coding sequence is TGTGCCAGCAGCCTCAGAGCGGGGTCCGGGGGAGATACGCAGTATTTT. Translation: CASSLRAGSGGDTQYF.

The CDR3 protein is CASSATNREQYF. The CDR3 DNA reads as TGTGCCAGCAGCGCAACAAACCGCGAGCAGTACTTC. The chain employs TRBV9 and TRBJ2-7; D is unresolved. CDR3 size: 12 residues. Trimming took off 3 bases at V and 6 bases at J, with 10 bases between the two ends. The germline CDR1 and CDR2 sequences are SGDLS and YYNGEE.